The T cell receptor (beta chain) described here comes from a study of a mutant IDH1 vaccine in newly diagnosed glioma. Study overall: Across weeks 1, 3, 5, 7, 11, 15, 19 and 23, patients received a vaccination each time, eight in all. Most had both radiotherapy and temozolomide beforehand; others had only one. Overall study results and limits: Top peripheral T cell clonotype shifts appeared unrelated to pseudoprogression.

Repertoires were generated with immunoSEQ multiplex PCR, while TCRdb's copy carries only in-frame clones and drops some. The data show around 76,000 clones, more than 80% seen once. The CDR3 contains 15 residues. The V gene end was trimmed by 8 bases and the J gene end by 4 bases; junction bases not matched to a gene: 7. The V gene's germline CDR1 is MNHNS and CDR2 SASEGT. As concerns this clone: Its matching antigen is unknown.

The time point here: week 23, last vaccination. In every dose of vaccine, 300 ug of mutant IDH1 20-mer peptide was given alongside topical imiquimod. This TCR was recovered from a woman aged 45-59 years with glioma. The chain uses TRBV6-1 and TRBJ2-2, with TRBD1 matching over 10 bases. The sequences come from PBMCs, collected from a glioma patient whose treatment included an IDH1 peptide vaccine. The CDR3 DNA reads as TGTGCCAGCGCCGGACAGGGGGTGTTCACCGGGGAGCTGTTTTTT. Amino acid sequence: CASAGQGVFTGELFF.